Listed below are T cell receptor beta chains from one sample, sequenced in a study of OX40 agonist ivuxolimab in advanced cancers. Repertoires were generated with immunoSEQ multiplex PCR, while TCRdb's copy carries only in-frame clones and drops some. The sample has 60,000 to 85,000 clones, about 89% seen once. The sequenced sample was CD4+ or CD8+ T cells sorted from blood, obtained in a trial of the OX40 agonist ivuxolimab. These receptors were taken from an adult with an advanced solid tumor such as melanoma, head and neck, liver or kidney cancer. Both conserved end residues are part of each CDR3. D genes are given only for firm matches. The size of a clone is reported for some rows only, either as once, few or many, or as a class for expanded clones.

j_gene | d_gene | v_gene | abundance | CDR3nt | CDR3aa
TRBJ1-1 | - | TRBV19 | - | TGTGCCAGTAGTCCTCGACAGAACACTGAAGCTTTCTTT | CASSPRQNTEAFF
TRBJ1-2 | - | TRBV5-1 | - | TGCGCCAGCAGCTTACAGGGAAGATACTATGGCTACACCTTC | CASSLQGRYYGYTF
TRBJ2-5 | - | TRBV6-5 | once | TGTGCCAGCAGTTACTCGGGCGGGGTCGAAGAGACCCAGTACTTC | CASSYSGGVEETQYF
TRBJ2-3 | TRBD1 | TRBV19 | - | TGTGCCAGTAGTATTCAGGGGGCCTGGATGACAGATACGCAGTATTTT | CASSIQGAWMTDTQYF
TRBJ2-1 | TRBD1 | TRBV7-2 | - | TGTGCCAGCAGCAAACAGGGGGCCAACAATGAGCAGTTCTTC | CASSKQGANNEQFF
TRBJ2-7 | TRBD1 | TRBV5-1 | - | TGCGCCAGCAGCCCGGATGGGACAGGGTCTTTCGACGAGCAGTACTTC | CASSPDGTGSFDEQYF
TRBJ1-5 | TRBD1 | TRBV28 | - | TGTGCCGGAGGACAGGGACCGGACAATCAGCCCCAGCATTTT | CAGGQGPDNQPQHF
TRBJ2-7 | TRBD1 | TRBV5-1 | - | TGCGCCAGCAGCTCCCTGGGGGGACAGGGGGCCTTCGAGCAGTACTTC | CASSSLGGQGAFEQYF
TRBJ2-7 | - | TRBV5-5 | - | TGTGCCAGCAGCTTGGCCGTTGTAGTACGCTACGAGCAGTACTTC | CASSLAVVVRYEQYF
TRBJ2-3 | TRBD2 | TRBV10-3 | - | TGTGCCATCAGGGGAACCGGGACTAGCGGGCGCACAGATACGCAGTATTTT | CAIRGTGTSGRTDTQYF
TRBJ2-1 | - | TRBV7-9 | - | TGTGCCAGCAGTCTCAGGGTTGGAGAGCAGTTCTTC | CASSLRVGEQFF
TRBJ1-1 | TRBD1 | TRBV18 | - | TGTGCCAGCTCAGCGGACAGGAGTTTTGAAGCTTTCTTT | CASSADRSFEAFF
TRBJ2-4 | - | TRBV6-1 | - | TGTGCCAGCAGTGATCACTCAGGTGGCATAGCCAAAAACATTCAGTACTTC | CASSDHSGGIAKNIQYF
TRBJ1-5 | - | TRBV27 | - | TGTGCCAGCAGTTTCGCTGGCCCGAATCAGCCCCAGCATTTT | CASSFAGPNQPQHF
TRBJ2-7 | - | TRBV7-3 | - | TGTGCCAGCAGTCATTACTACGAGCAGTACTTC | CASSHYYEQYF
TRBJ2-7 | - | TRBV6-5 | - | TGTGCCAGCATGACAGTTACCGGCGAGCAGTACTTC | CASMTVTGEQYF
TRBJ1-2 | - | TRBV28 | - | TGTGCCAGCAGTTTCGGGGGTAACTATGGCTACACCTTC | CASSFGGNYGYTF
TRBJ1-2 | - | TRBV7-9 | - | TGTGCCAGCAGCTTAAGATCCGGGACGGAGGGCGGCTACACCTTC | CASSLRSGTEGGYTF
TRBJ1-1 | - | TRBV4-2 | - | TGTGCCAGCAGCCAACCGGTCCGGGGCACTGAAGCTTTCTTT | CASSQPVRGTEAFF
TRBJ1-1 | - | TRBV7-2 | - | TGTGCCAGCAGCTTAGGGGGGGACCTGAACACTGAAGCTTTCTTT | CASSLGGDLNTEAFF
TRBJ1-1 | - | TRBV7-6 | - | TGTGCCAGCAGCTTACAGGGACGGAACACTGAAGCTTTCTTT | CASSLQGRNTEAFF
TRBJ1-6 | - | TRBV30 | few | TGTGCCTGGAGTGCCGGGACACCGAGGGATTCACCCCTCCACTTT | CAWSAGTPRDSPLHF
TRBJ2-5 | - | TRBV28 | - | TGTGCCAGCACAGATACACTTAAGAAGCAGTACTTC | CASTDTLKKQYF
TRBJ2-1 | - | TRBV9 | - | TGTGCCAGCAGCGTAGGACTAAACAATGAGCAGTTCTTC | CASSVGLNNEQFF
TRBJ1-1 | TRBD1 | TRBV18 | - | TGTGCCAGCTCACCACTCGCGTCTTGGACAGGGGGCTCTGAAGCTTTCTTT | CASSPLASWTGGSEAFF
TRBJ1-4 | - | TRBV6-5 | - | TGTGCCAGCAGTGACTGGTCAGCCAAGAATGAAAAACTGTTTTTT | CASSDWSAKNEKLFF
TRBJ2-1 | TRBD2 | TRBV19 | - | TGTGCCAGTAGCAGCCTAGCGGGTCCCTACAATGAGCAGTTCTTC | CASSSLAGPYNEQFF
TRBJ1-1 | - | TRBV6-5 | - | TGTGCCAGCAGTTATTCGGCGGCCCGGGCCACTGAAGCTTTCTTT | CASSYSAARATEAFF
TRBJ1-1 | - | TRBV29-1 | - | TGCAGCGTTGAAGATCCCACCAAGGGCACTGAAGCTTTCTTT | CSVEDPTKGTEAFF
TRBJ1-2 | - | TRBV6-5 | - | TGTGCCAGCAGCTCGACAGGCTCCTATGGCTACACCTTC | CASSSTGSYGYTF
TRBJ2-3 | - | TRBV5-6 | once | TGTGCCAGCAGCTGGTACAGCCCTGTAGCAGATACGCAGTATTTT | CASSWYSPVADTQYF